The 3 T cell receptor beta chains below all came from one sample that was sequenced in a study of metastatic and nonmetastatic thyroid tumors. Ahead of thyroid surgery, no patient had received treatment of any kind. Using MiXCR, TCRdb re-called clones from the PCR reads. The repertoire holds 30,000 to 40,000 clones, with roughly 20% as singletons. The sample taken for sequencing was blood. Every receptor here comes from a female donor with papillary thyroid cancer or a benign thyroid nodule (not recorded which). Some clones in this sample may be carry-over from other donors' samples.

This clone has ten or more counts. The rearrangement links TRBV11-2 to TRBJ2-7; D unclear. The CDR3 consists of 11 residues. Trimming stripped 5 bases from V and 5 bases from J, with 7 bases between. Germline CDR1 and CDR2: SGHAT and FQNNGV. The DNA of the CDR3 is TGTGCCAGCAGCCGTTATAACGAGCAGTACTTC. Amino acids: CASSRYNEQYF.

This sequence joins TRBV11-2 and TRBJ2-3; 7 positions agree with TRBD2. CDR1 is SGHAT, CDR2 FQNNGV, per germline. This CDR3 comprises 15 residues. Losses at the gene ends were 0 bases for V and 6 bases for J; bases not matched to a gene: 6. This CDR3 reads CASSLDGTTWDTQYF. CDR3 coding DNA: TGTGCCAGCAGCTTAGACGGGACTACTTGGGATACGCAGTATTTT. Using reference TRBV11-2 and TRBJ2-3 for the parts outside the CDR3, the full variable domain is EAGVAQSPRYKIIEKRQSVAFWCNPISGHATLYWYQQILGQGPKLLIQFQNNGVVDDSQLPKDRFSAERLKGVDSTLKIQPAKLEDSAVYLCASSLDGTTWDTQYFGPGTRLTVL.

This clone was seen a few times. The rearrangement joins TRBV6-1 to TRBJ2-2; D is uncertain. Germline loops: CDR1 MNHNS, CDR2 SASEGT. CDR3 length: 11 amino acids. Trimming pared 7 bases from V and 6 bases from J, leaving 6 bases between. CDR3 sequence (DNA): TGTGCCAGCACCCACGCCGGGGAGCTGTTTTTT. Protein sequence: CASTHAGELFF.